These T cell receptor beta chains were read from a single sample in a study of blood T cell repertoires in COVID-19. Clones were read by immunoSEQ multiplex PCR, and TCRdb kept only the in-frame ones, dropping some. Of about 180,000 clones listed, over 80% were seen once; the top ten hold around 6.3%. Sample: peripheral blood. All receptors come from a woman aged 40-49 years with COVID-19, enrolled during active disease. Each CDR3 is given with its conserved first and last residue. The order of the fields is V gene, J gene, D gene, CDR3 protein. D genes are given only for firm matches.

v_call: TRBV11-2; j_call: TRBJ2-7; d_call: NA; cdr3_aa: CASSLDPQGSYEQYF
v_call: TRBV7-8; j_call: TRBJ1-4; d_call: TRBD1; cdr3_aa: CASSLNLRTGASEKLFF
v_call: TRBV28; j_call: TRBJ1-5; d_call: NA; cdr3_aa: CASSLFRVASNQPQHF
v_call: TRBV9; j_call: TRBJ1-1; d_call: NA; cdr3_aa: CASSASTITGVIEGEAFF
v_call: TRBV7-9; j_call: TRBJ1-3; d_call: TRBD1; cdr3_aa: CASSLGTVNSGNTIYF
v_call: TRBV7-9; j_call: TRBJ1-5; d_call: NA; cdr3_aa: CASSLGSQPQHF
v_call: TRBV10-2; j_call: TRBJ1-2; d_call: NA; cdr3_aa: CASIPGRATSYGYTF
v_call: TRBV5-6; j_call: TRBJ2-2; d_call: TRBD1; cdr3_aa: CASSPAGQGNTGELFF
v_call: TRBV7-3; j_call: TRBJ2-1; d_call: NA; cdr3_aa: CASAKELYNEQFF
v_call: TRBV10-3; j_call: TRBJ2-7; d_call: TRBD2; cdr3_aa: CATGTSLGEQYF